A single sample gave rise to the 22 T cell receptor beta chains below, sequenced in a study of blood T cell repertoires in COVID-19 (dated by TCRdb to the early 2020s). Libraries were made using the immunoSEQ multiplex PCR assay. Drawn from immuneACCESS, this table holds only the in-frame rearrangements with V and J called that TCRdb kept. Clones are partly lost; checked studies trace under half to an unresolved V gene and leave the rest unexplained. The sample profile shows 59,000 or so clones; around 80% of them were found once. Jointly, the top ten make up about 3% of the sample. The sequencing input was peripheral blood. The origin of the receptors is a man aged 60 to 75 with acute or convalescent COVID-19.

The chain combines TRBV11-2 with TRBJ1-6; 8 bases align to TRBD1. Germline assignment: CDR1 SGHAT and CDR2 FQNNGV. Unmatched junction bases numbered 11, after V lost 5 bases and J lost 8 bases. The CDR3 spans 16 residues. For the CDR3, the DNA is TGTGCCAGCAGCCCAGGCGGACAGGGAGCGGATTCACCCCTCCACTTT. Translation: CASSPGGQGADSPLHF.

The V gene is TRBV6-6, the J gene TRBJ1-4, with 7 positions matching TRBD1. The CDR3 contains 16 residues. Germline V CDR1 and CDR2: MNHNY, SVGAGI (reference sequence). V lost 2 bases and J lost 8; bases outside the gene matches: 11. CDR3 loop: CASSYLLQTGREKLFF. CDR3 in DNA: TGTGCCAGCAGTTACCTCCTCCAGACAGGGAGGGAAAAACTGTTTTTT.

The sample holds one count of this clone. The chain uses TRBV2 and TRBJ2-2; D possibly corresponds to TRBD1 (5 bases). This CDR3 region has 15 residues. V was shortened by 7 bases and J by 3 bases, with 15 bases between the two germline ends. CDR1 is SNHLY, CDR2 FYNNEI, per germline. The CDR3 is CASISGILDTGELFF. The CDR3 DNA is TGTGCCAGCATTTCAGGGATCCTGGACACCGGGGAGCTGTTTTTT.

CDR3 sequence: CASSEGRAYYNEQFF. The CDR3 nucleotides read TGCGCCAGCAGCGAAGGGAGGGCCTACTACAATGAGCAGTTCTTC. The chain has TRBV5-1 and TRBJ2-1; the match to TRBD2 covers 7 bases. The CDR3 is made up of 15 amino acids. The germline V gene encodes CDR1 SGHRS and CDR2 YFSETQ. After removal of 4 bases from V and 3 bases from J, the junction contained 7 bases not matched to a gene.

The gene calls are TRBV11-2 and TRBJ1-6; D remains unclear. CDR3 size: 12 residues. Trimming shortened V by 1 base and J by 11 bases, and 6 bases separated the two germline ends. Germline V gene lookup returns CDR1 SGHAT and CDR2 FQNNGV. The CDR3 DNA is TGTGCCAGCAGCTTAGGAGCGGCACCCCTCCACTTT. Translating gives CASSLGAAPLHF. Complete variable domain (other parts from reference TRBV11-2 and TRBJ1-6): EAGVAQSPRYKIIEKRQSVAFWCNPISGHATLYWYQQILGQGPKLLIQFQNNGVVDDSQLPKDRFSAERLKGVDSTLKIQPAKLEDSAVYLCASSLGAAPLHFGNGTRLTVT.

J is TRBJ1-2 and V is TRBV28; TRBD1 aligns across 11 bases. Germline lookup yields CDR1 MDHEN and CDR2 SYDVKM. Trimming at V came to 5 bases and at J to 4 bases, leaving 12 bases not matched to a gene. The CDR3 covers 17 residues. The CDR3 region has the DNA TGTGCCAGCAGTAGAGGGACAGGGGGTCATGACGGCTATGGCTACACCTTC. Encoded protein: CASSRGTGGHDGYGYTF.

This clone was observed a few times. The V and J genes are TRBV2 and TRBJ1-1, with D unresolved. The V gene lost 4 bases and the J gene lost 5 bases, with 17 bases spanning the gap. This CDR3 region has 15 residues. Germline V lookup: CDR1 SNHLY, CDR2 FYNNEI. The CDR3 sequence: CASSAFRVEGTEAFF. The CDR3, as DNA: TGTGCCAGCAGTGCCTTCCGTGTGGAGGGAACTGAAGCTTTCTTT.

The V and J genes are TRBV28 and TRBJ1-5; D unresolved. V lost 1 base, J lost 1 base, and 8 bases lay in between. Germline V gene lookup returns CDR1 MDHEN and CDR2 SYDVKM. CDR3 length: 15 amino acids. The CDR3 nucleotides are TGTGCCAGCAGTTTATTTGCAGTCAGCAATCAGCCCCAGCATTTT. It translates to CASSLFAVSNQPQHF.

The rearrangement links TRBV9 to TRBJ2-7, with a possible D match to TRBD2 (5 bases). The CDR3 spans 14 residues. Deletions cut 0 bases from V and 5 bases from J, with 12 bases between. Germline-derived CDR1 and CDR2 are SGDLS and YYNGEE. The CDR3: CASSVGGSLDEQYF. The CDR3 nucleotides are TGTGCCAGCAGCGTAGGTGGGAGTTTGGACGAGCAGTACTTC.

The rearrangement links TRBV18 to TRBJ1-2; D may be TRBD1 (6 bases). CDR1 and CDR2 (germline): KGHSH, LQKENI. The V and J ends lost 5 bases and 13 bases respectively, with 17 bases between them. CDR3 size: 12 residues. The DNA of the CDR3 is TGTGCCAGCTCAGTGGACAGTTCGAGTGGCACCTTC. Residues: CASSVDSSSGTF.

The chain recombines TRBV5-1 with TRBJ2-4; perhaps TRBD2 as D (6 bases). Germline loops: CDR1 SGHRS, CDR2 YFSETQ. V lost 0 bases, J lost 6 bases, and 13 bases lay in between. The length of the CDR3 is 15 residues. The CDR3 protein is CASSLVGGSRNIQYF. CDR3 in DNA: TGCGCCAGCAGCTTGGTTGGGGGGTCGAGAAACATTCAGTACTTC.

The CDR3 region has the DNA TGTGCCAGCAGCACCAGGGAGACCCAGTACTTC. It translates to CASSTRETQYF. The chain joins TRBV11-2 to TRBJ2-5; D is ambiguous. CDR1 is SGHAT, CDR2 FQNNGV, per germline. The CDR3 loop spans 11 amino acids. Trimming stripped 5 bases from V and 5 bases from J, with 6 bases between.

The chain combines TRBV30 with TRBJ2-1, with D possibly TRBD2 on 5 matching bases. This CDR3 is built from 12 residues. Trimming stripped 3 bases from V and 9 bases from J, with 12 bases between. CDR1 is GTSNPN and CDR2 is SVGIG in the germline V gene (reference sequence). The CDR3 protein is CAWSQTRGEQFF. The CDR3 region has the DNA TGTGCCTGGAGCCAAACCCGGGGTGAGCAGTTCTTC.

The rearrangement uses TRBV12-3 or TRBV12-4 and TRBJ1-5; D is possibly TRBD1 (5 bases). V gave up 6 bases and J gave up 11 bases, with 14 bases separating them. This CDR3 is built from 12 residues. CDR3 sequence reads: CASSRGGSAQHF. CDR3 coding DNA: TGTGCCAGCAGCCGGGGGGGGTCGGCCCAGCATTTT.

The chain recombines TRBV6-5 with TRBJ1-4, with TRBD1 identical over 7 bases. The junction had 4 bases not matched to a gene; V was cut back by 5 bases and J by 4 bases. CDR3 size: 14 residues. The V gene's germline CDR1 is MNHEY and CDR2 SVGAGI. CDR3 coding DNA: TGTGCCAGCAGTCGGACAGGAATTAATGAAAAACTGTTTTTT. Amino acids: CASSRTGINEKLFF.

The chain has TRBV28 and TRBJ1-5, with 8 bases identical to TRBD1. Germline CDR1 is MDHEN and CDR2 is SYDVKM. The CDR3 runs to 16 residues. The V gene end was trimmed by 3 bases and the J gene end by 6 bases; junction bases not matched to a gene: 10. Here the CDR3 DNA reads TGTGCCAGCAGTTTGCAAGGTCAGGGGGCGGCTCAGCCCCAGCATTTT. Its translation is CASSLQGQGAAQPQHF. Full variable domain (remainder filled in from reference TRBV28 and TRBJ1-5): DVKVTQSSRYLVKRTGEKVFLECVQDMDHENMFWYRQDPGLGLRLIYFSYDVKMKEKGDIPEGYSVSREKKERFSLILESASTNQTSMYLCASSLQGQGAAQPQHFGDGTRLSIL.

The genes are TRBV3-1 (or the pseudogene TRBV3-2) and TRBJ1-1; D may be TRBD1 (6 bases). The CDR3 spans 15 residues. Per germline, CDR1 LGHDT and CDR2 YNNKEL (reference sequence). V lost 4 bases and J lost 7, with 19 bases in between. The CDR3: CASSPTQGFGGEAFF. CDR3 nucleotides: TGTGCCAGCAGCCCCACCCAGGGGTTTGGCGGTGAAGCTTTCTTT.

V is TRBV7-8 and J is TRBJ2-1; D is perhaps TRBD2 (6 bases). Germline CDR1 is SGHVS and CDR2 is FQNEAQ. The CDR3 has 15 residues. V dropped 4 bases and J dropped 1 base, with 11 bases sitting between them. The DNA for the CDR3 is TGTGCCAGCAGCTCAAGGAGGGGATCCTACAATGAGCAGTTCTTC. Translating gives CASSSRRGSYNEQFF.

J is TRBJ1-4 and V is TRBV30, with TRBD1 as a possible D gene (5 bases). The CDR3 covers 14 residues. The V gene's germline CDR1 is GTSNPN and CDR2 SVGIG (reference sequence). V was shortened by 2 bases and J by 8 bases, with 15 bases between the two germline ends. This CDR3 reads CAWSSGRGNEKLFF. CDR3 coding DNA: TGTGCCTGGAGTTCGGGGCGGGGGAACGAAAAACTGTTTTTT. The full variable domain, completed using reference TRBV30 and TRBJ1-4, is SQTIHQWPATLVQPVGSPLSLECTVEGTSNPNLYWYRQAAGRGLQLLFYSVGIGQISSEVPQNLSASRPQDRQFILSSKKLLLSDSGFYLCAWSSGRGNEKLFFGSGTQLSVL.

The CDR3 DNA sequence: TGTGCCAGTAGTTCCGACATCTGGGAGACCCAGTACTTC. Protein sequence: CASSSDIWETQYF. The chain carries TRBV19 and TRBJ2-5; D remains ambiguous. The V gene lost 5 bases and the J gene lost 5 bases, with 12 bases spanning the gap. The length of the CDR3 is 13 residues. CDR1 and CDR2 (germline): LNHDA, SQIVND (reference sequence).

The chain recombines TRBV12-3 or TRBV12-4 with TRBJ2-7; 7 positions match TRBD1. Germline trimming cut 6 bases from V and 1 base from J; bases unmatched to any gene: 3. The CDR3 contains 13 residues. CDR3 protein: CASSRGSSYEQYF. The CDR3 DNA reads TGTGCCAGCAGCAGGGGGTCATCCTACGAGCAGTACTTC.

CDR3 region: CASSLGIGGTNEKLFF. The CDR3 coding sequence is TGCGCCAGCAGCTTGGGAATAGGCGGGACTAATGAAAAACTGTTTTTT. The chain joins TRBV5-1 to TRBJ1-4, with D uncertain. The CDR3 has 16 amino acids. The V end was cut by 0 bases, the J end by 2 bases, with 11 bases between. Germline-derived CDR1 and CDR2 are SGHRS and YFSETQ. Complete variable domain (other parts from reference TRBV5-1 and TRBJ1-4): KAGVTQTPRYLIKTRGQQVTLSCSPISGHRSVSWYQQTPGQGLQFLFEYFSETQRNKGNFPGRFSGRQFSNSRSEMNVSTLELGDSALYLCASSLGIGGTNEKLFFGSGTQLSVL.